These 26 T cell receptor beta chains originate from one sample sequenced in a study of T cell repertoires in cytomegalovirus infection (dated by TCRdb to 2018 to 2020). TCRdb lists the instrument as Illumina HiSeq 1500. TCRdb handled the public reads itself, with Q25 trimming in fastp and clone calling in MiXCR, and kept productive beta chains. Each CDR3 protein gets just one entry, which takes the most common genes and DNA from the rows behind it. The sample includes 250,000 to 300,000 distinct CDR3 sequences, with about 25% observed a single time. The ten largest clones take up approximately 15% of the sample. The sample taken for sequencing was PBMCs. The receptors derive from a human donor in good health (CMV status not recorded). Some clones in this sample may be carry-over from other donors' samples.

In this sample, this clonotype turned up a few times. The chain couples TRBV16 to TRBJ2-5; 12 nucleotides agree with TRBD2. CDR1 is KGHSY, CDR2 FQNENV, per germline. The CDR3 is 17 amino acids. The trim removed 0 bases at V and 6 bases at J, leaving 8 bases unmatched. The CDR3 loop is CASSQSSSGRAGQTQYF. The CDR3 bases are TGTGCCAGCAGCCAATCGTCTAGCGGGAGGGCCGGGCAGACCCAGTACTTC.

This clonotype was detected only a few times. This rearrangement joins TRBV10-2 to TRBJ2-1; maybe TRBD2 (5 bases). The CDR3 is made up of 16 amino acids. V lost 6 bases and J 5 bases, leaving 20 bases between the germline ends. Germline CDR1 WSHSY, CDR2 SAAADI. The CDR3 reads CASRAVPAGENNEQFF. The DNA of the CDR3 is TGCGCCAGCAGAGCCGTCCCGGCGGGTGAAAACAATGAGCAGTTCTTC.

The V call is TRBV5-1, the J call TRBJ2-3, with TRBD2 matching 8 bases. CDR3 length equals 15 residues. The germline CDR1 and CDR2 sequences are SGHRS and YFSETQ. The V gene end was trimmed by 0 bases and the J gene end by 4 bases; junction bases not matched to a gene: 4. The CDR3 spells CASSLVTAGADTQYF. In DNA form, the CDR3 reads TGCGCCAGCAGCTTGGTCACAGCGGGGGCAGATACGCAGTATTTT.

The table lists this clonotype with a few counts. This chain joins TRBV6-2 or TRBV6-3 and TRBJ2-1; 14 bases line up with TRBD2. Germline assignment: CDR1 MNHEY and CDR2 SVGEGT. The CDR3 extends over 16 amino acids. Losses at the gene ends were 5 bases for V and 8 bases for J; bases not matched to a gene: 8. Here the CDR3 reads CASSPGLAGGRYEQFF. CDR3 in DNA: TGTGCCAGCAGTCCCGGACTAGCGGGAGGTAGATATGAGCAGTTCTTC.

Ten or more counts support this clonotype. This chain links TRBV7-2 with TRBJ2-3, with a tentative D call TRBD1 (5 bases). Trimming took 1 base from V and 8 from J, leaving 7 bases between them. There are 12 residues in the CDR3. Per the germline V gene, CDR1 is SGHTA and CDR2 is FQGNSA. DNA for the CDR3: TGTGCCAGCAGCTTAGGCCAGGGTACGCAGTATTTT. Residues: CASSLGQGTQYF.

The genes are TRBV28 and TRBJ2-2, with D possibly being TRBD2 (5 bases). The CDR3 length is 15 residues. CDR1 is MDHEN and CDR2 is SYDVKM in the germline V gene. Trimming left V 6 bases short and J 6 bases short, with 17 bases between. This CDR3 is CASRDEGRAAGELFF. The CDR3, as DNA: TGTGCCAGCAGGGACGAGGGAAGGGCCGCCGGGGAGCTGTTTTTT. Full variable domain (rest looked up from reference TRBV28 and TRBJ2-2): DVKVTQSSRYLVKRTGEKVFLECVQDMDHENMFWYRQDPGLGLRLIYFSYDVKMKEKGDIPEGYSVSREKKERFSLILESASTNQTSMYLCASRDEGRAAGELFFGEGSRLTVL.

This clonotype was recorded a few times. The chain recombines TRBV11-2 with TRBJ1-2; 8 bases are a match to TRBD1. The V gene end was trimmed by 4 bases and the J gene end by 6 bases; junction bases not matched to a gene: 7. The germline CDR1 and CDR2 sequences are SGHAT and FQNNGV. The CDR3 has 14 residues. The CDR3 DNA reads TGTGCCAGCAGCTCGGCTCCGACAGGGGATGGCTACACCTTC. It codes for CASSSAPTGDGYTF.

This clonotype has a handful of counts. V is TRBV24-1 and J is TRBJ2-1; 8 nucleotides match TRBD2. After removal of 4 bases from V and 9 bases from J, the junction contained 13 bases not matched to a gene. In germline, CDR1 is KGHDR, CDR2 SFDVKD. The CDR3 runs to 16 residues. DNA for the CDR3: TGTGCCACCAGTGACCCGGGAGCGGGAGAGGTGAGTGAGCAGTTCTTC. Translated, it gives CATSDPGAGEVSEQFF.

This clonotype has a handful of counts. The genes are TRBV25-1 and TRBJ1-4, with 7 bases lining up with TRBD1. V lost 4 bases, J lost 3 bases, and 5 bases stayed unmatched. Germline V lookup: CDR1 MGHDK, CDR2 SYGVNS. The CDR3 covers 15 residues. The CDR3 region has the DNA TGTGCCAGCAGTGTCCCCCAGGGGGCTAATGAAAAACTGTTTTTT. Translated: CASSVPQGANEKLFF.

The V call is TRBV6-6, the J call TRBJ1-2; a weak D match, TRBD1 (6 bases). Germline CDR1 reads MNHNY; CDR2 reads SVGAGI (reference sequence). Between the trimmed V and J ends, which lost 2 bases and 7 bases, there was a span of 11 bases. CDR3 size: 13 residues. CDR3 in amino acids: CASSYGGQGGYTF. The CDR3, as DNA: TGTGCCAGCAGTTACGGGGGGCAGGGTGGCTACACCTTC.

The chain has TRBV11-2 and TRBJ1-6; a possible D gene is TRBD1 (5 bases). The CDR3 length is 16 residues. From germline, CDR1 is SGHAT and CDR2 FQNNGV. V gave up 5 bases and J gave up 3 bases, with 14 bases separating them. The CDR3 loop is CASSPVRGVYNSPLHF. CDR3 in DNA: TGTGCCAGCAGCCCTGTCAGAGGGGTCTATAATTCACCCCTCCACTTT.

The genes are TRBV7-8 and TRBJ2-3, with no clear D. The CDR3 runs to 14 residues. Germline V gene lookup returns CDR1 SGHVS and CDR2 FQNEAQ. Between the trimmed V and J ends, which lost 2 bases and 0 bases, there was a span of 6 bases. Here the CDR3 DNA reads TGTGCCAGCAGCTTAATACAGAGCACAGATACGCAGTATTTT. Its translation: CASSLIQSTDTQYF.

The sample holds a few counts of this clonotype. J is TRBJ2-1 and V is TRBV19; 10 bases are shared with TRBD2. Germline CDR1 and CDR2: LNHDA and SQIVND (reference sequence). V was pared by 4 bases and J by 0 bases, with 6 bases of the junction left unmatched. This CDR3 has 17 residues. The CDR3, as DNA: TGTGCCAGTAGTAGGAACCTAGCGGGAGACTCCTACAATGAGCAGTTCTTC. This codes for CASSRNLAGDSYNEQFF.

This clonotype was observed a handful of times. V usage is TRBV6-6 and J usage is TRBJ1-1, with D perhaps TRBD1 (5 bases). Per germline, CDR1 MNHNY and CDR2 SVGAGI (reference sequence). CDR3 length: 14 amino acids. The V and J ends lost 6 bases and 4 bases respectively, with 15 bases between them. DNA for the CDR3: TGTGCCAGCAGCCCACCGGGGCAGTTCACTGAAGCTTTCTTT. Translation gives CASSPPGQFTEAFF.

This clonotype was picked up a small number of times. The chain is built from TRBV11-2 and TRBJ2-5, with a possible D match to TRBD1 (6 bases). V was trimmed by 1 base and J by 0 bases, leaving 9 bases between them. Germline V CDR1 and CDR2: SGHAT, FQNNGV. CDR3 size: 15 residues. The CDR3 DNA follows: TGTGCCAGCAGCTTAGGGACAGCTTACCAAGAGACCCAGTACTTC. Translated: CASSLGTAYQETQYF.

This clonotype came up a few times. The genes are TRBV5-1 and TRBJ1-2, with D perhaps matching TRBD1 (5 bases). Between the trimmed V and J ends, which lost 2 bases and 4 bases, there was a span of 12 bases. CDR1 SGHRS and CDR2 YFSETQ come from the germline V gene. The CDR3 consists of 14 residues. The CDR3 sequence is CASSLGQEGYGYTF. The CDR3 region has the DNA TGCGCCAGCAGCTTAGGACAAGAAGGCTATGGCTACACCTTC.

This clonotype was found a few times. The V and J genes are TRBV18 and TRBJ1-1; no definite D call. Germline lookup yields CDR1 KGHSH and CDR2 LQKENI. V lost 2 bases, J lost 1 base, and 8 bases lay in between. This CDR3 contains 14 residues. This chain's CDR3 is CASSPSVENTEAFF. The CDR3 DNA sequence: TGTGCCAGCTCACCATCGGTGGAGAACACTGAAGCTTTCTTT.

On this clonotype itself: The junction does not match germline at one end; this may be a read error. The rearrangement links TRBV5-4 to TRBJ2-7, with D perhaps TRBD1 (5 bases). CDR3 size: 13 residues. CDR1 and CDR2 (germline): SGHNT, YYREEE (reference sequence). The CDR3 nucleotides read TGTGCCAGCAGTTTGGGGCTCCAGTCCGAGCAGTACTTC. As protein: CASSLGLQSEQYF.

J is TRBJ2-7 and V is TRBV5-1, with 9 bases identical to TRBD1. The junction had 6 bases not matched to a gene; V was cut back by 0 bases and J by 8 bases. The CDR3 has 14 residues. Looked up from germline, CDR1 is SGHRS and CDR2 is YFSETQ. The CDR3 coding sequence is TGCGCCAGCAGCTTGGGGACAGGGGCCGGAAAGCAGTACTTC. Encoded protein: CASSLGTGAGKQYF.

This clonotype was recorded a few times. V is TRBV6-1 and J is TRBJ2-3; TRBD2 agrees at 10 bases. The CDR3 runs to 15 residues. Trimming at V came to 7 bases and at J to 3 bases, leaving 7 bases not matched to a gene. Looked up from germline, CDR1 is MNHNS and CDR2 is SASEGT. CDR3 in amino acids: CASKPLAGDTDTQYF. The CDR3 nucleotides are TGTGCCAGCAAACCCCTAGCGGGGGATACAGATACGCAGTATTTT.

This sequence joins TRBV7-2 and TRBJ1-2; possible D gene TRBD1, 5 bases. CDR3 length: 15 amino acids. Between the trimmed V and J ends, which lost 1 base and 2 bases, there was a span of 11 bases. Germline V gives CDR1 SGHTA, CDR2 FQGNSA. CDR3 nucleotides: TGTGCCAGCAGCTTAGGATGGGGGAGAAACTATGGCTACACCTTC. It codes for CASSLGWGRNYGYTF.

This clonotype has ten or more counts. The CDR3 region has the DNA TGTGCCAGCAGCCGGGAGGGCGGCACGTCTCGGGAGCAGTTCTTC. It codes for CASSREGGTSREQFF. This chain connects TRBV7-2 to TRBJ2-1; 8 nucleotides align to TRBD2. CDR1 and CDR2 (germline): SGHTA, FQGNSA. The V and J ends lost 5 bases and 10 bases, in that order; junction bases with no gene match: 13. The CDR3 totals 15 residues.

This clonotype was seen a few times. The rearrangement uses TRBV2 and TRBJ1-6, with a possible D match to TRBD1 (5 bases). CDR1 SNHLY and CDR2 FYNNEI come from the germline V gene. This CDR3 contains 14 residues. The V gene lost 6 bases and the J gene lost 5 bases, with 11 bases spanning the gap. The CDR3 is CASRWTSNNSPLHF. CDR3 DNA: TGTGCCAGCAGGTGGACATCAAATAATTCACCCCTCCACTTT.

This clonotype was seen many times. This chain uses TRBV7-6 with TRBJ1-5; D ambiguous. The CDR3 totals 14 residues. V was clipped by 1 base and J by 7 bases, with 11 bases between them. Germline loops: CDR1 SGHVS, CDR2 FNYEAQ. The DNA for the CDR3 is TGTGCCAGCAGCTTAGAGGTCCGGGAACAGCCCCAGCATTTT. This encodes CASSLEVREQPQHF.

The chain uses TRBV24-1 and TRBJ1-2; D gene uncertain. This CDR3 spans 14 amino acids. V lost 4 bases and J lost 4, with 12 bases in between. The germline V gene has CDR1 KGHDR and CDR2 SFDVKD. The CDR3 nucleotides are TGTGCCACCAGTGACCCGCAAGCGACCTATGGCTACACCTTC. It encodes CATSDPQATYGYTF.

This clonotype has a count of ten or more. The chain combines TRBV12-3 or TRBV12-4 with TRBJ2-3; 9 nucleotides line up with TRBD2. This CDR3 is 14 amino acids long. V lost 1 base to trimming and J lost 9 bases; unmatched junction nucleotides: 5. CDR3 amino acids: CASSLGGRAGTQYF. The CDR3 nucleotides are TGTGCCAGCAGTTTAGGCGGGAGGGCAGGAACGCAGTATTTT.